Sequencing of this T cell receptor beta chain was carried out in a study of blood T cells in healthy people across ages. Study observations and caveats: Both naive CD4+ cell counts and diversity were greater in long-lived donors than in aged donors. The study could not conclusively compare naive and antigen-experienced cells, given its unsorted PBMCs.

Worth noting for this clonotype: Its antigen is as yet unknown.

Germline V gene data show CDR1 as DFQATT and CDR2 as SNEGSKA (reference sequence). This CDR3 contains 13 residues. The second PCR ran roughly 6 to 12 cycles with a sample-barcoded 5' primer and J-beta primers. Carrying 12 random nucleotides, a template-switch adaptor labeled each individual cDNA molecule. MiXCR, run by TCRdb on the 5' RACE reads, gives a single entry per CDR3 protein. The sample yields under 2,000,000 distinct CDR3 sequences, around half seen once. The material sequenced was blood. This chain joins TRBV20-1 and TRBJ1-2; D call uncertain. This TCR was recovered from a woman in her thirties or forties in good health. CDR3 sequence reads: CRANIHGVRGYTF. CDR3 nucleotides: TGCAGGGCCAATATCCACGGGGTTCGTGGCTACACCTTC.